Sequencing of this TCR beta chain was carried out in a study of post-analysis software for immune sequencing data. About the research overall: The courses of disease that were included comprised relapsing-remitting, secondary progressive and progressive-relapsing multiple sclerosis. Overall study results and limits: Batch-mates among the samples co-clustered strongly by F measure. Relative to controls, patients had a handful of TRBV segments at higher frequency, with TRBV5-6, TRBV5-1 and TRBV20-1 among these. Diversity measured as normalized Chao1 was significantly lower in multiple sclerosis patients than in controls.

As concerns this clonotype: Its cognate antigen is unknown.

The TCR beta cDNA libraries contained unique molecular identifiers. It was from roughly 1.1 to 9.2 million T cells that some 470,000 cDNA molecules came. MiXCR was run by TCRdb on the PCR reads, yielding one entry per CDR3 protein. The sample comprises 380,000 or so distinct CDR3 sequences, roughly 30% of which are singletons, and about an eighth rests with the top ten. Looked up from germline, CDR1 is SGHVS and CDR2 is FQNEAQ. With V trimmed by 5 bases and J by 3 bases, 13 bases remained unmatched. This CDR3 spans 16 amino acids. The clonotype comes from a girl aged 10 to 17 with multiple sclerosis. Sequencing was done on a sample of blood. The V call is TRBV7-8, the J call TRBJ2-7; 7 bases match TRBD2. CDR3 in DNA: TGTGCCAGCAGCGGAATCCGGGGGGAGCAAATCTACGAGCAGTACTTC. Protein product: CASSGIRGEQIYEQYF.